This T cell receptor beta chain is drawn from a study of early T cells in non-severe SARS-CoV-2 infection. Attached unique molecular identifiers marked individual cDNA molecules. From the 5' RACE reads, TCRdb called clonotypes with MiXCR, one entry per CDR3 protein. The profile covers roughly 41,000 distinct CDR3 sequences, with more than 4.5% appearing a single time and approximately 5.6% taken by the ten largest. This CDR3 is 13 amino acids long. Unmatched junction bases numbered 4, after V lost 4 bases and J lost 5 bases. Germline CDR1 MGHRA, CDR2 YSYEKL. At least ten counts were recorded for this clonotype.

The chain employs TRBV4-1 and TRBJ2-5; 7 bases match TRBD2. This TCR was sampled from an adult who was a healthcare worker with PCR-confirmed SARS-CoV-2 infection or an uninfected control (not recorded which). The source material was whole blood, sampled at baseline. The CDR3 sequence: CASSLLAAETQYF. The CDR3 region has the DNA TGCGCCAGCAGCCTTCTAGCGGCGGAGACCCAGTACTTC.